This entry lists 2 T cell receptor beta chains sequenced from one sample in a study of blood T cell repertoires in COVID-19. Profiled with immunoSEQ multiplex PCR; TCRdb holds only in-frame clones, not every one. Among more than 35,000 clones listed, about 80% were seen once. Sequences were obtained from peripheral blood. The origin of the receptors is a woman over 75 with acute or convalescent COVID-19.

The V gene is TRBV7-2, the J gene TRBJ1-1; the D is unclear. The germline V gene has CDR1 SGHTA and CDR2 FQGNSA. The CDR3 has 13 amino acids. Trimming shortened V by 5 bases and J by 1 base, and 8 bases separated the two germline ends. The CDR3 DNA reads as TGTGCCAGCAGCCCCATGGCGAACACTGAAGCTTTCTTT. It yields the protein CASSPMANTEAFF.

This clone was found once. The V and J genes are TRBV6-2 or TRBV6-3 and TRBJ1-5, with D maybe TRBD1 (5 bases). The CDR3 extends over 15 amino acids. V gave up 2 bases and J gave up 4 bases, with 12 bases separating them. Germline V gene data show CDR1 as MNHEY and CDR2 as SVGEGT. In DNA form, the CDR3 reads TGTGCCAGCAGTTACCAGGGATTGCCTAATCAGCCCCAGCATTTT. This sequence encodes CASSYQGLPNQPQHF.